The entry that follows covers one T cell receptor (beta chain) sequence. Its antigen remains unidentified. The sample originates from a study of T cell responses to AZD1222 COVID-19 vaccine. The study's findings and limits: The reported proportion of spike-specific TCRs targeting unmutated variant regions was nearly half.

The V gene end was trimmed by 1 base and the J gene end by 3 bases; junction bases not matched to a gene: 4. Germline CDR1 reads SGHTA; CDR2 reads FQGTGA. This CDR3 is built from 16 residues. TCRdb keeps only in-frame clones here, not all; method: immunoSEQ multiplex PCR. The top ten hold about 4% of the sample, which has about 200,000 clones, approximately 94% seen once. The source material was peripheral blood, sampled 28 days after the second dose of the MenACWY control vaccine. The receptor was isolated from an adult who received the MenACWY meningococcal vaccine as a control. The chain joins TRBV7-3 to TRBJ2-2; TRBD2 matches 8 bases. CDR3 amino acids: CASSLNAGGDTGELFF. As DNA, the CDR3 is TGTGCCAGCAGCTTAAATGCGGGGGGCGACACCGGGGAGCTGTTTTTT. Complete variable domain (other parts from reference TRBV7-3 and TRBJ2-2): GAGVSQTPSNKVTEKGKYVELRCDPISGHTALYWYRQSLGQGPEFLIYFQGTGAADDSGLPNDRFFAVRPEGSVSTLKIQRTERGDSAVYLCASSLNAGGDTGELFFGEGSRLTVL.